A selection of T cell receptor beta chains follows, all from one sample in a study of lymphopenia after photon versus proton radiotherapy. Data came from immunoSEQ multiplex PCR; TCRdb stores just in-frame clones and leaves some out. The table shows under 65,000 clones, with approximately 84% occurring only once. Sequences were derived from peripheral blood, sampled from a patient treated with proton-based radiotherapy. The receptors originated from a man aged 55 to 69 with pancreatic cancer. CDR3s include the opening cysteine and the closing phenylalanine or tryptophan. Each record gives: J gene, D gene, V gene, clone size, CDR3 DNA, CDR3 protein. D genes are given only for firm matches. A clone size is listed for some rows: how often the clone was seen (once, few, many), or a class if it is expanded.

J gene: TRBJ2-6
D gene: NA
V gene: TRBV19
clone size: NA
CDR3 DNA: TGTGCCAGTAGTGGCCGGGAGCGTGGGGCCAACGTCCTGACTTTC
CDR3 protein: CASSGRERGANVLTF

J gene: TRBJ2-1
D gene: TRBD2
V gene: TRBV11-2
clone size: NA
CDR3 DNA: TGTGCCAGCAGCTTAGGCGGGAGCTCCTACAATGAGCAGTTCTTC
CDR3 protein: CASSLGGSSYNEQFF

J gene: TRBJ2-7
D gene: TRBD2
V gene: TRBV19
clone size: NA
CDR3 DNA: TGTGCCAACCGAAGGAGCGGGAGCTCCTACGAGCAGTACTTC
CDR3 protein: CANRRSGSSYEQYF

J gene: TRBJ2-5
D gene: NA
V gene: TRBV28
clone size: NA
CDR3 DNA: TGTGCCAGCAGCCAGGGTCGGGACTCTCCCAGGTACTTC
CDR3 protein: CASSQGRDSPRYF

J gene: TRBJ1-1
D gene: NA
V gene: TRBV7-2
clone size: NA
CDR3 DNA: TGTGCCAGCAGCTTAAGGGGGAATACTGAAGCTTTCTTT
CDR3 protein: CASSLRGNTEAFF

J gene: TRBJ1-1
D gene: TRBD1
V gene: TRBV5-6
clone size: NA
CDR3 DNA: TGTGCCAGCAGCGCGGACAGGGGGTCTTACACTGAAGCTTTCTTT
CDR3 protein: CASSADRGSYTEAFF

J gene: TRBJ1-2
D gene: NA
V gene: TRBV18
clone size: NA
CDR3 DNA: TGTGCCAGCTCACGGGGGACGGGGCTAGATGGCTACACCTTC
CDR3 protein: CASSRGTGLDGYTF

J gene: TRBJ2-2
D gene: NA
V gene: TRBV30
clone size: NA
CDR3 DNA: TGTGCCTGGACCAAACAGGGTCGGAACACCGGGGAGCTGTTTTTT
CDR3 protein: CAWTKQGRNTGELFF

J gene: TRBJ2-4
D gene: NA
V gene: TRBV15
clone size: few
CDR3 DNA: TGTGCCACCAGCGGAAGACAGGGAGGGATAGTAGCCAAAAACATTCAGTACTTC
CDR3 protein: CATSGRQGGIVAKNIQYF

J gene: TRBJ1-4
D gene: NA
V gene: TRBV5-1
clone size: NA
CDR3 DNA: TGCGCCAGCAGCTCTACTACAGGGAATTCGAAGAAACTGTTTTTT
CDR3 protein: CASSSTTGNSKKLFF

J gene: TRBJ2-3
D gene: NA
V gene: TRBV5-1
clone size: once
CDR3 DNA: TGCGCCAGCAGCTCCGGGATGACAGATACGCAGTATTTT
CDR3 protein: CASSSGMTDTQYF

J gene: TRBJ2-2
D gene: NA
V gene: TRBV28
clone size: NA
CDR3 DNA: TGTGCCAGCAGTCCCATTCCCGGAGGGGACACCGGGGAGCTGTTTTTT
CDR3 protein: CASSPIPGGDTGELFF

J gene: TRBJ1-1
D gene: NA
V gene: TRBV6-1
clone size: NA
CDR3 DNA: TGTGCCAGCAGGGAAAGGAGGCAGGCGAACACTGAAGCTTTCTTT
CDR3 protein: CASRERRQANTEAFF

J gene: TRBJ2-2
D gene: NA
V gene: TRBV7-8
clone size: NA
CDR3 DNA: TGTGCCAGCAGCTTAGCAGCTTCCTCGACCGGGGAGCTGTTTTTT
CDR3 protein: CASSLAASSTGELFF

J gene: TRBJ1-5
D gene: NA
V gene: TRBV28
clone size: NA
CDR3 DNA: TGTGCCAGCAGTTTATTAGGAAACAATCAGCCCCAGCATTTT
CDR3 protein: CASSLLGNNQPQHF

J gene: TRBJ1-1
D gene: NA
V gene: TRBV6-4
clone size: NA
CDR3 DNA: TGTGCCAGCAGTGACGGGGCGGCTGAAGCTTTCTTT
CDR3 protein: CASSDGAAEAFF

J gene: TRBJ2-7
D gene: NA
V gene: TRBV30
clone size: NA
CDR3 DNA: TGTGCCTGGAGTGTACGAGTATCCGCGGAGGGCTCCTACGAGCAGTACTTC
CDR3 protein: CAWSVRVSAEGSYEQYF

J gene: TRBJ2-3
D gene: NA
V gene: TRBV5-4
clone size: NA
CDR3 DNA: TGTGCCAGCAGCTTGGGGCCTAGCGGCACAGATACGCAGTATTTT
CDR3 protein: CASSLGPSGTDTQYF

J gene: TRBJ1-1
D gene: TRBD1
V gene: TRBV5-1
clone size: NA
CDR3 DNA: TGCGCCAGCAGCCCTACAGGGGGTGACATGAACACTGAAGCTTTCTTT
CDR3 protein: CASSPTGGDMNTEAFF

J gene: TRBJ1-2
D gene: NA
V gene: TRBV11-3
clone size: NA
CDR3 DNA: TGTGCCAGCAGCCTGACCCTTGGAATCGACTACACCTTC
CDR3 protein: CASSLTLGIDYTF

J gene: TRBJ2-7
D gene: NA
V gene: TRBV6-1
clone size: NA
CDR3 DNA: TGTGCCAGCAGTGCCCTGAGGGGCGAGCAGTACTTC
CDR3 protein: CASSALRGEQYF

J gene: TRBJ2-7
D gene: TRBD2
V gene: TRBV5-1
clone size: NA
CDR3 DNA: TGCGCCAGCAGCACGACGACTAGCAGGAGCTCCTACGAGCAGTACTTC
CDR3 protein: CASSTTTSRSSYEQYF

J gene: TRBJ2-7
D gene: NA
V gene: TRBV7-8
clone size: medium-sized
CDR3 DNA: TGTGCCAGCAGCTTACCCCCTTCCGAGCAGTACTTC
CDR3 protein: CASSLPPSEQYF

J gene: TRBJ2-1
D gene: NA
V gene: TRBV9
clone size: NA
CDR3 DNA: TGTGCCAGCAGCGTAGGTCCAGGGAACTACAATGAGCAGTTCTTC
CDR3 protein: CASSVGPGNYNEQFF

J gene: TRBJ2-7
D gene: NA
V gene: TRBV5-6
clone size: NA
CDR3 DNA: TGTGCCAGCAGCAGGTATGACAGCCACGAGCAGTACTTC
CDR3 protein: CASSRYDSHEQYF

J gene: TRBJ1-5
D gene: TRBD1
V gene: TRBV2
clone size: NA
CDR3 DNA: TGTGCCAGCAGTACGGACAGGGGGCGTCAGCCCCAGCATTTT
CDR3 protein: CASSTDRGRQPQHF

J gene: TRBJ2-7
D gene: NA
V gene: TRBV5-6
clone size: NA
CDR3 DNA: TGTGCCAGCAGCAAGGACACATTAAGCTCCTACGAGCAGTACTTC
CDR3 protein: CASSKDTLSSYEQYF

J gene: TRBJ1-1
D gene: NA
V gene: TRBV5-1
clone size: NA
CDR3 DNA: TGCGCCAGCAGCTTGGTGGGGCAGAACACTGAAGCTTTCTTT
CDR3 protein: CASSLVGQNTEAFF

J gene: TRBJ1-5
D gene: NA
V gene: TRBV4-1
clone size: NA
CDR3 DNA: TGCGCCAGCAGCCCCACATCAGGACGTCGCAATCAGCCCCAGCATTTT
CDR3 protein: CASSPTSGRRNQPQHF

J gene: TRBJ1-2
D gene: NA
V gene: TRBV7-2
clone size: NA
CDR3 DNA: TGTGCCAGCAGCTTAGGCCACAGGGAATTCTATGGCTACACCTTC
CDR3 protein: CASSLGHREFYGYTF

J gene: TRBJ2-1
D gene: NA
V gene: TRBV5-1
clone size: once
CDR3 DNA: TGCGCCAGCAGCTTGGGGGTAGCGTCTAGCTCCTACAATGAGCAGTTCTTC
CDR3 protein: CASSLGVASSSYNEQFF

J gene: TRBJ2-3
D gene: TRBD2
V gene: TRBV14
clone size: NA
CDR3 DNA: TGTGCCAGCAGCCGGACTAGCGGGAGGACGAATACGCAGTATTTT
CDR3 protein: CASSRTSGRTNTQYF

J gene: TRBJ2-7
D gene: NA
V gene: TRBV5-4
clone size: NA
CDR3 DNA: TGTGCCAGCAGCTTGGCCTCGGCGGATTACTCCTACGAGCAGTACTTC
CDR3 protein: CASSLASADYSYEQYF

J gene: TRBJ1-1
D gene: NA
V gene: TRBV18
clone size: NA
CDR3 DNA: TGTGCCAGCTCCCCGACGAACACTGAAGCTTTCTTT
CDR3 protein: CASSPTNTEAFF

J gene: TRBJ2-3
D gene: TRBD2
V gene: TRBV7-9
clone size: NA
CDR3 DNA: TGTGCCAGCAGCTTACAACTAGCGGGAGGTTCGGATACGCAGTATTTT
CDR3 protein: CASSLQLAGGSDTQYF

J gene: TRBJ2-1
D gene: TRBD2
V gene: TRBV5-1
clone size: NA
CDR3 DNA: TGCGCCAGCAGCTCATTAGCGGGAGGGGGCAATGAGCAGTTCTTC
CDR3 protein: CASSSLAGGGNEQFF

J gene: TRBJ2-5
D gene: TRBD2
V gene: TRBV5-1
clone size: NA
CDR3 DNA: TGCGCCAGCAGCTTCACTAGCGGACGACAAGAGACCCAGTACTTC
CDR3 protein: CASSFTSGRQETQYF

J gene: TRBJ2-7
D gene: NA
V gene: TRBV6-5
clone size: NA
CDR3 DNA: TGTGCCAGCAGTTACAGGGACTTCTCCTACGAGCAGTACTTC
CDR3 protein: CASSYRDFSYEQYF

J gene: TRBJ2-5
D gene: NA
V gene: TRBV14
clone size: NA
CDR3 DNA: TGTGCCAGCAGCCAAGATTGGCTAGGTCTGTTCCAAGAGACCCAGTACTTC
CDR3 protein: CASSQDWLGLFQETQYF

J gene: TRBJ2-1
D gene: NA
V gene: TRBV7-7
clone size: once
CDR3 DNA: TGTGCTAGCAGCTTTGCCAGGAGCGGTGAGCAGTTCTTC
CDR3 protein: CASSFARSGEQFF

J gene: TRBJ1-5
D gene: NA
V gene: TRBV29-1
clone size: once
CDR3 DNA: TGCAGCGGGGGAAACGGGGGCAATCAGCCCCAGCATTTT
CDR3 protein: CSGGNGGNQPQHF

J gene: TRBJ1-3
D gene: TRBD1
V gene: TRBV5-6
clone size: NA
CDR3 DNA: TGTGCCAGCAGCTGGACAGGGCAAGGTGGAAACACCATATATTTT
CDR3 protein: CASSWTGQGGNTIYF

J gene: TRBJ2-2
D gene: TRBD1
V gene: TRBV6-1
clone size: NA
CDR3 DNA: TGTGCCAGCTGGACAGGGTTCGGGGAGCTGTTTTTT
CDR3 protein: CASWTGFGELFF

J gene: TRBJ1-1
D gene: NA
V gene: TRBV15
clone size: NA
CDR3 DNA: TGTGCCACCAGCAGAGCAGGGTCTGGGGGAGCTTTCTTT
CDR3 protein: CATSRAGSGGAFF

J gene: TRBJ1-3
D gene: TRBD1
V gene: TRBV11-2
clone size: NA
CDR3 DNA: TGTGCCAGCTCTTTTGACAGGGGTCGAACTGGAAACACCATATATTTT
CDR3 protein: CASSFDRGRTGNTIYF

J gene: TRBJ2-1
D gene: NA
V gene: TRBV7-9
clone size: once
CDR3 DNA: TGTGCCGTGAGCACGCGCAGCTCCTACAATGAGCAGTTCTTC
CDR3 protein: CAVSTRSSYNEQFF

J gene: TRBJ2-5
D gene: TRBD2
V gene: TRBV25-1
clone size: NA
CDR3 DNA: TGTGCCAGCAGTGTCCCGGGAGGACCTGAGACCCAGTACTTC
CDR3 protein: CASSVPGGPETQYF

J gene: TRBJ1-2
D gene: TRBD1
V gene: TRBV27
clone size: NA
CDR3 DNA: TGTGCCAGCAGTCCACTCCGGGGGGCAGGGGGTATGGGAAACTATGGCTACACCTTC
CDR3 protein: CASSPLRGAGGMGNYGYTF

J gene: TRBJ2-2
D gene: TRBD2
V gene: TRBV5-1
clone size: NA
CDR3 DNA: TGCGCCAGCAGCTTGGGGACTAGCGGGAGGGCCACCGGGGAGCTGTTTTTT
CDR3 protein: CASSLGTSGRATGELFF

J gene: TRBJ1-5
D gene: NA
V gene: TRBV7-8
clone size: few
CDR3 DNA: TGTGCCAGCAGCTTAGCAGGACAAGGAAATCAGCCCCAGCATTTT
CDR3 protein: CASSLAGQGNQPQHF

J gene: TRBJ1-1
D gene: TRBD1
V gene: TRBV9
clone size: NA
CDR3 DNA: TGTGCCAGCAGCGTAGGGGGACAGGGGGCTTTGACTGAAGCTTTCTTT
CDR3 protein: CASSVGGQGALTEAFF

J gene: TRBJ2-2
D gene: NA
V gene: TRBV4-2
clone size: NA
CDR3 DNA: TGTGCCAGCAGCCAAGAGGCCAGCCAGAACACCGGGGAGCTGTTTTTT
CDR3 protein: CASSQEASQNTGELFF

J gene: TRBJ1-5
D gene: NA
V gene: TRBV9
clone size: once
CDR3 DNA: TGTGCCAGCAGCGTAGGGGCAGATAATAGCAATCAGCCCCAGCATTTT
CDR3 protein: CASSVGADNSNQPQHF

J gene: TRBJ1-1
D gene: NA
V gene: TRBV11-2
clone size: few
CDR3 DNA: TGTGCCAGCAGCTTGGTGTTGGGGTTGAACACTGAAGCTTTCTTT
CDR3 protein: CASSLVLGLNTEAFF

J gene: TRBJ1-2
D gene: TRBD1
V gene: TRBV11-3
clone size: NA
CDR3 DNA: TGTGCCAGCAGCTCCTTGGCCGGACAGGGTTATGGCTACACCTTC
CDR3 protein: CASSSLAGQGYGYTF

J gene: TRBJ1-3
D gene: NA
V gene: TRBV28
clone size: NA
CDR3 DNA: TGTGCCAGCCAGACGGACTCTGGAAACACCATATATTTT
CDR3 protein: CASQTDSGNTIYF

J gene: TRBJ1-1
D gene: NA
V gene: TRBV28
clone size: NA
CDR3 DNA: TGTGCCAGCAGCCCGATGGATGGGTCGGGGAACACTGAAGCTTTCTTT
CDR3 protein: CASSPMDGSGNTEAFF